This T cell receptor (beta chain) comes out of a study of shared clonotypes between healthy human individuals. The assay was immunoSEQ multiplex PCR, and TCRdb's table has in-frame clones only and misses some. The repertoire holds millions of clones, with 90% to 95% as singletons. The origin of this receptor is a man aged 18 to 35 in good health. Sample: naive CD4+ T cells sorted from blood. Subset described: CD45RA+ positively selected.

CDR3 nucleotide sequence: TGTGCCAGTAGTACCTCTGTCGGACGGGGGAACACTGAAGCTTTCTTT. This gives the protein CASSTSVGRGNTEAFF. The V and J genes are TRBV19 and TRBJ1-1; no reliable D call. Germline values: CDR1 LNHDA, CDR2 SQIVND (reference sequence). The V end was cut by 4 bases, the J end by 1 base, with 16 bases between. The CDR3 extends over 16 amino acids.